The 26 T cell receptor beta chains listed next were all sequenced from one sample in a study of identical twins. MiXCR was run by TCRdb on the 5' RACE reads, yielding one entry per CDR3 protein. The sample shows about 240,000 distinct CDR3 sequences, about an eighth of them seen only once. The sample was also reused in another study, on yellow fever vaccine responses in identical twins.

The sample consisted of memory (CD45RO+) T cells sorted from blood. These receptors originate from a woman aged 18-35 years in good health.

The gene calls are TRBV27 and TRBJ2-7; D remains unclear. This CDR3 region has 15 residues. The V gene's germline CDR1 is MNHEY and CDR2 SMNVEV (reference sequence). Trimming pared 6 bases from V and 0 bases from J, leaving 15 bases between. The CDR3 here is CASRRGPAPSYEQYF. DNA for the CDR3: TGTGCCAGCAGACGAGGTCCGGCCCCCTCCTACGAGCAGTACTTC.

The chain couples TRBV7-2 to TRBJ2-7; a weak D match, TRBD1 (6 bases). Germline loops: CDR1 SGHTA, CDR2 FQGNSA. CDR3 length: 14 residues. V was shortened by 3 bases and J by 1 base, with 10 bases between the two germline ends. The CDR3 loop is CASSFQGRSYEQYF. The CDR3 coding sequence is TGTGCCAGCAGCTTCCAGGGGAGATCCTACGAGCAGTACTTC.

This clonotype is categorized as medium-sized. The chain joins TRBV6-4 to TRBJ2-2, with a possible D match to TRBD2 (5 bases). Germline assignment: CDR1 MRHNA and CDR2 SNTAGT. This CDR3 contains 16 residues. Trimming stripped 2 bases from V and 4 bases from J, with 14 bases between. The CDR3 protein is CASSDGSPAGTGELFF. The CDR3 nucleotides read TGTGCCAGCAGTGACGGTAGCCCTGCGGGCACCGGGGAGCTGTTTTTT.

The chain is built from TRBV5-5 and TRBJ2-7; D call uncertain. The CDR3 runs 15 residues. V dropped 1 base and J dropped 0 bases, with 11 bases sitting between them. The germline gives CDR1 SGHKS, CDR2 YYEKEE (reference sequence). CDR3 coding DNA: TGTGCCAGCAGCTTGCTGTCAGGAAACTCCTACGAGCAGTACTTC. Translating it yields CASSLLSGNSYEQYF.

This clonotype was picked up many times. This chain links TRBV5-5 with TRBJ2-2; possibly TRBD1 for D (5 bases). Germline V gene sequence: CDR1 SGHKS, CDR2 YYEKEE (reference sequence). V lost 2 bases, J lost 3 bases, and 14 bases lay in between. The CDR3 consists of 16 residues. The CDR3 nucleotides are TGTGCCAGCAGCTTAAATATCCGCAGGGACACCGGGGAGCTGTTTTTT. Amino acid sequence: CASSLNIRRDTGELFF.

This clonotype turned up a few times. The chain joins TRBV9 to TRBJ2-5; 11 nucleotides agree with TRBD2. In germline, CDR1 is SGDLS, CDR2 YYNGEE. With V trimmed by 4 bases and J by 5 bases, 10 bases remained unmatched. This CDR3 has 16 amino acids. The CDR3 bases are TGTGCCAGCAGCAGCAGTACTAGCGGGGGTAGGGAGACCCAGTACTTC. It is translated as CASSSSTSGGRETQYF.

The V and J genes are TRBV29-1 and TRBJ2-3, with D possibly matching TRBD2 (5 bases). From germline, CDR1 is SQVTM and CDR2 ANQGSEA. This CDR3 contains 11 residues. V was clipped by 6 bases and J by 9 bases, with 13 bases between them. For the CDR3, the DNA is TGCAGCGTCTCGGTAGCGCCCACGCAGTATTTT. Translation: CSVSVAPTQYF.

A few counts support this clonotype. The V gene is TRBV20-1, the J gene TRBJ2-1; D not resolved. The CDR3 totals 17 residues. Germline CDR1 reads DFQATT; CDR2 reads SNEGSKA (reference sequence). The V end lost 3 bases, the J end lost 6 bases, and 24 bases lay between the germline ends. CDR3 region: CSASSLWGSSDSNEQFF. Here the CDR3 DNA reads TGCAGTGCTAGCTCTCTGTGGGGTAGCTCAGACTCCAATGAGCAGTTCTTC.

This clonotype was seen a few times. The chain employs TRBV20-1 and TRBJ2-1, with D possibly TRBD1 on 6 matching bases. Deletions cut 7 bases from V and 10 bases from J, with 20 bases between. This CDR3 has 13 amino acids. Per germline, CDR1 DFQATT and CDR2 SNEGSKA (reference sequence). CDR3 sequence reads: CSGTGLNQIEQFF. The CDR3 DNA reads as TGCAGTGGTACAGGGTTAAACCAGATCGAGCAGTTCTTC.

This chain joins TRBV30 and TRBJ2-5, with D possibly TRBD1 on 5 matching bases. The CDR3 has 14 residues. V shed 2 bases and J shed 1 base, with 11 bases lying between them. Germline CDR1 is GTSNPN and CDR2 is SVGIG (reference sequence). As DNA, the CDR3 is TGTGCCTGGAGTCTCCGGACAAGCCAAGAGACCCAGTACTTC. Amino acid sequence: CAWSLRTSQETQYF.

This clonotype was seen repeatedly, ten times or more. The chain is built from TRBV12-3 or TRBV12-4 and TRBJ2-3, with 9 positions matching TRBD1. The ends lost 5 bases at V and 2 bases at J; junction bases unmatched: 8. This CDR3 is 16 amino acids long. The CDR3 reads CASSTGTGRATDTQYF. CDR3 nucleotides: TGTGCCAGCAGTACCGGGACAGGGCGCGCCACAGATACGCAGTATTTT.

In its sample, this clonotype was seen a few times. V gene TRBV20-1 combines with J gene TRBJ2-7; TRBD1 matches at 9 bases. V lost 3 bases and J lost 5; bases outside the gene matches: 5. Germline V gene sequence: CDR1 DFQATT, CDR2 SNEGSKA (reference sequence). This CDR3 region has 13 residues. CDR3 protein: CSARRQGGNEQYF. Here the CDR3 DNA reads TGCAGTGCTAGGCGACAGGGGGGGAACGAGCAGTACTTC.

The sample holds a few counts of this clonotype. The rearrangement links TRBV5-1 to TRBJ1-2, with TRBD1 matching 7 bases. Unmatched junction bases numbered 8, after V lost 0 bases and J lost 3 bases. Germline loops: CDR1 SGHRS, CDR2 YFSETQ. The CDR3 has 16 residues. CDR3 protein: CASSLEPTGTDYGYTF. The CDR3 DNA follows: TGCGCCAGCAGCTTGGAGCCTACAGGGACAGACTATGGCTACACCTTC.

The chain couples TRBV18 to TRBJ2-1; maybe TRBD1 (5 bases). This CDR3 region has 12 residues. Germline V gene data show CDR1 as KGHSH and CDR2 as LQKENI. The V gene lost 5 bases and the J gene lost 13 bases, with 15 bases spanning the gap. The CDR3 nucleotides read TGTGCCAGCTCAACATCAACAGGCGACCAGTTCTTC. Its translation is CASSTSTGDQFF.

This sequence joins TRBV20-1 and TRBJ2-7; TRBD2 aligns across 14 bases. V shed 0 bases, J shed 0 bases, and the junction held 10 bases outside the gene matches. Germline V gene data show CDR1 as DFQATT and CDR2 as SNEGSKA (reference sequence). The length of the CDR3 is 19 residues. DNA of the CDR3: TGCAGTGCTAGAGACGTCTCCAGGACTAGCGGGAGGAGCTCCTACGAGCAGTACTTC. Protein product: CSARDVSRTSGRSSYEQYF.

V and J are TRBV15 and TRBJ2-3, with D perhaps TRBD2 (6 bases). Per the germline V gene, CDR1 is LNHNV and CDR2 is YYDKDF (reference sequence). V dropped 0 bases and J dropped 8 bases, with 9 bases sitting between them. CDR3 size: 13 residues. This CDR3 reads CATSRDRGGTQYF. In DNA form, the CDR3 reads TGTGCCACCAGCAGAGATCGGGGAGGTACGCAGTATTTT.

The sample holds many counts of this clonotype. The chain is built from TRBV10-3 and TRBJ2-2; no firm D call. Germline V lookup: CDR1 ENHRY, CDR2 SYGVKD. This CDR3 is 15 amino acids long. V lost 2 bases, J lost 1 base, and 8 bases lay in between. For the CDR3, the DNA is TGTGCCATCAGTGAGAATAGAGGGAACACCGGGGAGCTGTTTTTT. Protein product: CAISENRGNTGELFF.

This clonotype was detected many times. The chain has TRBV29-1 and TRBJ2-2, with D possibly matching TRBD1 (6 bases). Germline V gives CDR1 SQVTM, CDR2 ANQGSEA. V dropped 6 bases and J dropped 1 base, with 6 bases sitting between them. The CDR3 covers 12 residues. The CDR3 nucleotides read TGCAGCGTGGGACAGAACACCGGGGAGCTGTTTTTT. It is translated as CSVGQNTGELFF.

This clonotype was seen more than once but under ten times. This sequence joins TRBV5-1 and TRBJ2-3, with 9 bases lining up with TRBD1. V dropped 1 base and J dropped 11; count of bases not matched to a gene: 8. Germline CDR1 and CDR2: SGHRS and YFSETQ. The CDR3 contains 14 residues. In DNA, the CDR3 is TGCGCCAGCAGCTTGTCGGGACAGGGAACCGGGCAGTATTTT. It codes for CASSLSGQGTGQYF. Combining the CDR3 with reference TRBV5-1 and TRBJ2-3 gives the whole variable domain KAGVTQTPRYLIKTRGQQVTLSCSPISGHRSVSWYQQTPGQGLQFLFEYFSETQRNKGNFPGRFSGRQFSNSRSEMNVSTLELGDSALYLCASSLSGQGTGQYFGPGTRLTVL.

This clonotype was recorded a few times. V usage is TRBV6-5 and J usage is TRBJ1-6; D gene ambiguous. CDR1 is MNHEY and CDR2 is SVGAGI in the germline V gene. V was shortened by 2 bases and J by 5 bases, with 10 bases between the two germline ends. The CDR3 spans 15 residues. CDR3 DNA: TGTGCCAGCAGTTACAGGCCTCGGGATAATTCACCCCTCCACTTT. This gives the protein CASSYRPRDNSPLHF.

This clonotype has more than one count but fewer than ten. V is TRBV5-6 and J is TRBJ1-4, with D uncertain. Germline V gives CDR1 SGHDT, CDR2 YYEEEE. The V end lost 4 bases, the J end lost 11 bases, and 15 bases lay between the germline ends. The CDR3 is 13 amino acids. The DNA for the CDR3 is TGTGCCAGCAGCCTTCGGCCCTTGGGGAAACTGTTTTTT. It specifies CASSLRPLGKLFF. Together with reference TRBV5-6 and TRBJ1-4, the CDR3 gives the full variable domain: DAGVTQSPTHLIKTRGQQVTLRCSPKSGHDTVSWYQQALGQGPQFIFQYYEEEERQRGNFPDRFSGHQFPNYSSELNVNALLLGDSALYLCASSLRPLGKLFFGSGTQLSVL.

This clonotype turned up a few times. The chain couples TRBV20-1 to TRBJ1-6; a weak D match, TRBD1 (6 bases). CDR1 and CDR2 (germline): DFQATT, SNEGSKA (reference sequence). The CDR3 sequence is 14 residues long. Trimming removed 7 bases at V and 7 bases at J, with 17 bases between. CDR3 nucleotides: TGCAGTGGTTTGACAGGTGTATCCAATTCACCCCTCCACTTT. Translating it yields CSGLTGVSNSPLHF.

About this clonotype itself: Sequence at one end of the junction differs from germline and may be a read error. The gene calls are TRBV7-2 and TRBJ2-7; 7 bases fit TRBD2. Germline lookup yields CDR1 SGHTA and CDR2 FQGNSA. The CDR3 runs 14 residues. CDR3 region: CASGELAYSYKQYF. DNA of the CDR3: TGTGCCAGCGGGGAACTAGCGTACTCCTACAAGCAGTACTTC.

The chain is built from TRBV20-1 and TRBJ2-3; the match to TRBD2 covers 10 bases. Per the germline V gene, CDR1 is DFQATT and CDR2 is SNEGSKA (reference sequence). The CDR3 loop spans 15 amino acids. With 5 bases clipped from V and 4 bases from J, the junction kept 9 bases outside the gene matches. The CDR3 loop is CSAVLAGALADTQYF. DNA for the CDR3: TGCAGTGCTGTCCTAGCGGGAGCCTTAGCAGATACGCAGTATTTT.

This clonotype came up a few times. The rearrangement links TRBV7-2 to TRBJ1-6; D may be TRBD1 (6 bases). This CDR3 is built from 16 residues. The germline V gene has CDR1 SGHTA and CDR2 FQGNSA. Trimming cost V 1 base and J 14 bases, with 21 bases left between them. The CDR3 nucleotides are TGTGCCAGCAGCTTAGACCCGGGGGCCAGTTCGGGCTCCCTCCACTTT. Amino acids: CASSLDPGASSGSLHF. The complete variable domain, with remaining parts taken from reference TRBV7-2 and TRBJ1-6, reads GAGVSQSPSNKVTEKGKDVELRCDPISGHTALYWYRQSLGQGLEFLIYFQGNSAPDKSGLPSDRFSAERTGGSVSTLTIQRTQQEDSAVYLCASSLDPGASSGSLHFGNGTRLTVT.

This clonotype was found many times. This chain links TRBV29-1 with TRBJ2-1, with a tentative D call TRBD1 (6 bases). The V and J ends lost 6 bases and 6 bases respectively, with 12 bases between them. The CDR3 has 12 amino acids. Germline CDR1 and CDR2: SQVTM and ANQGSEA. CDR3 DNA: TGCAGCGTCGGCAGGGGTGGCAATGAGCAGTTCTTC. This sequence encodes CSVGRGGNEQFF.